Below are 23 T cell receptor beta chains sequenced from a single sample in a study of T cell repertoires in cytomegalovirus infection. TCRdb recomputed calls from the reads with MiXCR, one row per CDR3 protein. This sample carries roughly 500,000 distinct CDR3 sequences, 30% to 40% of them seen once, and the ten largest clones take under 20%. Their cognate antigens are unknown. This specimen consisted of cultured PBMCs, obtained from culture after CMV antigen stimulation. These TCRs come from a human donor in good health (CMV status not recorded). Some clones in this sample may be carry-over from other donors' samples.

CDR3 in DNA: TGTGCCAGCAGCTTAAATCCTATCTACAATGAGCAGTTCTTC. The encoded protein is CASSLNPIYNEQFF. This chain connects TRBV7-3 to TRBJ2-1; unclear D gene. This CDR3 has 14 amino acids. Trimming took off 1 base at V and 3 bases at J, with 7 bases between the two ends. CDR1 is SGHTA and CDR2 is FQGTGA in the germline V gene.

The CDR3 region has the DNA TGTGCCAGCTCACCCGGGACAAAGAACACTGAAGCTTTCTTT. This encodes CASSPGTKNTEAFF. The V gene is TRBV18, the J gene TRBJ1-1; D may be TRBD1 (6 bases). Germline CDR1 is KGHSH and CDR2 is LQKENI. V lost 3 bases and J 1 base, leaving 9 bases between the germline ends. There are 14 residues in the CDR3.

The V call is TRBV4-1, the J call TRBJ2-1; 10 nucleotides align to TRBD2. Germline V CDR1 and CDR2: MGHRA, YSYEKL. The ends lost 1 base at V and 4 bases at J; junction bases unmatched: 4. There are 16 residues in the CDR3. The CDR3 here is CASSQVIAGGYNEQFF. CDR3 sequence (DNA): TGCGCCAGCAGCCAAGTAATAGCGGGGGGATACAATGAGCAGTTCTTC.

This sequence joins TRBV28 and TRBJ1-1; D may be TRBD1 (5 bases). The CDR3 is 15 amino acids. CDR1 and CDR2 (germline): MDHEN, SYDVKM. Between the trimmed V and J ends, which lost 4 bases and 4 bases, there was a span of 16 bases. CDR3 nucleotide sequence: TGTGCCAGCAGTTCCCTGAGCAGGGTGGGCACTGAAGCTTTCTTT. This codes for CASSSLSRVGTEAFF.

This clonotype was seen repeatedly, ten times or more. The chain recombines TRBV7-2 with TRBJ2-3; D gene uncertain. CDR3 length: 13 amino acids. Germline assignment: CDR1 SGHTA and CDR2 FQGNSA. Trimming left V 5 bases short and J 5 bases short, with 11 bases between. The chain's CDR3 is CASSQGPQDTQYF. The CDR3 coding sequence is TGTGCCAGCAGCCAAGGACCACAAGATACGCAGTATTTT.

V gene TRBV20-1 combines with J gene TRBJ2-1; D is tentatively TRBD1 or TRBD2 (6 bases each). CDR1 and CDR2 (germline): DFQATT, SNEGSKA (reference sequence). The CDR3 covers 12 residues. V was shortened by 4 bases and J by 9 bases, with 13 bases between the two germline ends. CDR3 residues: CSAIGGGSEQFF. The CDR3 region has the DNA TGCAGTGCTATCGGGGGCGGTAGTGAGCAGTTCTTC.

V and J are TRBV29-1 and TRBJ2-7, with 10 bases that match TRBD2. The junction had 10 bases not matched to a gene; V was cut back by 8 bases and J by 3 bases. The CDR3 has 14 amino acids. Germline CDR1 and CDR2: SQVTM and ANQGSEA. The CDR3 region has the DNA TGCAGCATTAAGAGGGGACTAGCGAACTACGAGCAGTACTTC. This sequence encodes CSIKRGLANYEQYF.

This clonotype appeared a few times. The chain links TRBV15 to TRBJ2-7; 7 bases match TRBD1. Trimming at V came to 2 bases and at J to 3 bases, leaving 4 bases not matched to a gene. The CDR3 runs 14 residues. Per germline, CDR1 LNHNV and CDR2 YYDKDF (reference sequence). The DNA for the CDR3 is TGTGCCACCAGCAGAAGGACAGGCTTCTACGAGCAGTACTTC. It is translated as CATSRRTGFYEQYF.

V gene TRBV20-1 combines with J gene TRBJ2-7; D assignment may be TRBD1 or TRBD2 (6 bases each). The CDR3 extends over 13 amino acids. V gave up 5 bases and J gave up 3 bases, with 14 bases separating them. The germline gives CDR1 DFQATT, CDR2 SNEGSKA (reference sequence). As DNA, the CDR3 is TGCAGTGCTCCCGGCGGAGGGGGCTACGAGCAGTACTTC. Protein product: CSAPGGGGYEQYF.

The chain joins TRBV7-9 to TRBJ2-7; 7 nucleotides agree with TRBD2. Germline V gene sequence: CDR1 SEHNR, CDR2 FQNEAQ (reference sequence). The ends lost 2 bases at V and 0 bases at J; junction bases unmatched: 4. This CDR3 is built from 15 residues. The CDR3 sequence is CASSLRAGNSYEQYF. The CDR3 DNA sequence: TGTGCCAGCAGCTTAAGAGCGGGAAACTCCTACGAGCAGTACTTC.

This clonotype appeared a few times. This chain uses TRBV11-2 with TRBJ2-7, with D possibly being TRBD1 (5 bases). Trimming stripped 1 base from V and 3 bases from J, with 10 bases between. Germline V lookup: CDR1 SGHAT, CDR2 FQNNGV. CDR3 size: 14 residues. CDR3 nucleotides: TGTGCCAGCAGCTTAGGGGCAGGGCGCTACGAGCAGTACGTC. It yields the protein CASSLGAGRYEQYV.

For the CDR3, the DNA is TGTGCCAGCAGTTTCTGGGGAAGTGGAGCTTTCTTT. Amino acid sequence: CASSFWGSGAFF. The J gene is TRBJ1-1, the V gene TRBV12-3 or TRBV12-4; D gene uncertain. V lost 3 bases, J lost 10 bases, and 12 bases lay in between. The CDR3 is 12 amino acids.

The chain carries TRBV20-1 and TRBJ2-1; TRBD2 matches at 16 bases. V lost 3 bases to trimming and J lost 1 base; unmatched junction nucleotides: 6. The CDR3 runs to 18 residues. Germline V CDR1 and CDR2: DFQATT, SNEGSKA (reference sequence). The CDR3 region is CSARGGLAGGPSYNEQFF. In DNA, the CDR3 is TGCAGTGCTAGGGGGGGACTAGCGGGAGGGCCATCCTACAATGAGCAGTTCTTC.

Many counts were recorded for this clonotype. This chain links TRBV7-2 with TRBJ1-1; a weak D match, TRBD1 (6 bases). Trimming cost V 4 bases and J 4 bases, with 19 bases left between them. Germline CDR1 is SGHTA and CDR2 is FQGNSA. This CDR3 has 16 amino acids. The CDR3 DNA reads as TGTGCCAGCAGCTCGCGGGGGACAACAGGGTTCACTGAAGCTTTCTTT. The encoded protein is CASSSRGTTGFTEAFF.

The J gene is TRBJ2-5, the V gene TRBV11-2; no clear D gene. Germline V CDR1 and CDR2: SGHAT, FQNNGV. Between the trimmed V and J ends, which lost 1 base and 0 bases, there was a span of 6 bases. The CDR3 spans 14 residues. CDR3 sequence reads: CASSLVLYQETQYF. Written as DNA, the CDR3 is TGTGCCAGCAGCTTAGTCCTATACCAAGAGACCCAGTACTTC.

V usage is TRBV28 and J usage is TRBJ2-5; D remains unclear. The V and J ends lost 2 bases and 5 bases respectively, with 12 bases between them. CDR1 and CDR2 from the germline V gene are MDHEN and SYDVKM. The CDR3 loop spans 14 amino acids. The CDR3 DNA sequence: TGTGCCAGCAGTTTAGGCCCGGGTAGGGAGACCCAGTACTTC. Translation gives CASSLGPGRETQYF.

V gene TRBV27 combines with J gene TRBJ2-1; D gene uncertain. Germline lookup yields CDR1 MNHEY and CDR2 SMNVEV (reference sequence). V was shortened by 0 bases and J by 6 bases, with 9 bases between the two germline ends. The CDR3 length is 14 residues. The CDR3 loop reads CASSLSPSINEQFF. As DNA, the CDR3 is TGTGCCAGCAGTTTATCGCCCAGTATCAATGAGCAGTTCTTC.

The chain has TRBV12-3 or TRBV12-4 and TRBJ1-5; D ambiguous. Trimming removed 2 bases at V and 1 base at J, with 15 bases between. The CDR3 has 17 amino acids. In DNA, the CDR3 is TGTGCCAGCAGTTTACTCATCCGGTGGGCAAGCAATCAGCCCCAGCATTTT. Its translation is CASSLLIRWASNQPQHF.

The chain couples TRBV30 to TRBJ1-2; the D is unclear. The germline gives CDR1 GTSNPN, CDR2 SVGIG (reference sequence). V was pared by 2 bases and J by 8 bases, with 21 bases between. This CDR3 contains 15 residues. CDR3 protein: CAWSYRRRASDGYTF. The CDR3 nucleotides read TGTGCCTGGAGTTATAGAAGACGCGCATCCGACGGCTACACCTTC.

This clonotype was recorded a few times. This sequence joins TRBV27 and TRBJ2-7; D is possibly TRBD1 or TRBD2 (5 bases each). This CDR3 has 14 residues. Germline loops: CDR1 MNHEY, CDR2 SMNVEV (reference sequence). Deletions cut 4 bases from V and 0 bases from J, with 10 bases between. The DNA of the CDR3 is TGTGCCAGCAGTTCAGGGACCATCTCCTACGAGCAGTACTTC. Translating gives CASSSGTISYEQYF.

This clonotype has ten or more counts. This sequence joins TRBV7-2 and TRBJ2-7; the D gene is possibly TRBD1 (5 bases). The CDR3 is made up of 16 amino acids. Germline loops: CDR1 SGHTA, CDR2 FQGNSA. The germline V and J ends were trimmed by 4 bases and 2 bases, with 18 bases remaining between them. CDR3 region: CASSYLGFQTAYEQYF. The CDR3 DNA follows: TGTGCCAGCAGCTACCTTGGCTTCCAGACAGCCTACGAGCAGTACTTC. Full variable domain (remainder filled in from reference TRBV7-2 and TRBJ2-7): GAGVSQSPSNKVTEKGKDVELRCDPISGHTALYWYRQSLGQGLEFLIYFQGNSAPDKSGLPSDRFSAERTGGSVSTLTIQRTQQEDSAVYLCASSYLGFQTAYEQYFGPGTRLTVT.

This clonotype has a handful of counts. The CDR3 loop reads CATSDASGRAVSYEQFF. The CDR3 bases are TGTGCCACCAGTGATGCAAGCGGGAGGGCCGTTTCCTATGAGCAGTTCTTC. The chain combines TRBV24-1 with TRBJ2-1; TRBD2 aligns across 10 bases. Trimming at V came to 3 bases and at J to 8 bases, leaving 12 bases not matched to a gene. Germline CDR1 and CDR2: KGHDR and SFDVKD. The CDR3 runs to 17 residues.

At least ten counts were recorded for this clonotype. V usage is TRBV6-5 and J usage is TRBJ1-4; D gene uncertain. Trimming took off 6 bases at V and 12 bases at J, with 17 bases between the two ends. The CDR3 spans 13 residues. Germline V gene data show CDR1 as MNHEY and CDR2 as SVGAGI. The CDR3 region is CASSQYSKAELFF. The CDR3 DNA follows: TGTGCCAGCAGCCAATACAGTAAAGCAGAACTGTTTTTT.